Below are 20 T cell receptor beta chains sequenced from a single sample in a study of technical replicates of blood from four donors (dated by TCRdb to about 2017). Libraries came from the immunoSEQ multiplex PCR assay. TCRdb took this table from immuneACCESS and kept in-frame rearrangements with V and J called. Such tables lack part of the clones; where checked against another copy, unresolved V genes explain under half of the gap, and the rest is unexplained. The sample table shows fewer than 100,000 clones, and around 97% are seen once. In total, the top ten clones hold around 0.31% of the sample. The sequenced material came from T cells isolated from PBMCs. The receptors derive from a human donor in good health.

The V call is TRBV5-6, the J call TRBJ2-7, with a possible D match to TRBD1 (6 bases). Trimming removed 3 bases at V and 7 bases at J, with 11 bases between. The V gene's germline CDR1 is SGHDT and CDR2 YYEEEE. This CDR3 spans 12 amino acids. Here the CDR3 DNA reads TGTGCCAGCAGCTCGGGGACACGGGAGCAGTACTTC. Translation: CASSSGTREQYF.

This chain links TRBV30 with TRBJ2-2; TRBD1 matches at 8 bases. Unmatched junction bases numbered 4, after V lost 1 base and J lost 9 bases. The CDR3 is 13 amino acids. The germline V gene encodes CDR1 GTSNPN and CDR2 SVGIG (reference sequence). CDR3 sequence: CAWSGQGARELFF. In nucleotides, the CDR3 is TGTGCCTGGAGTGGGCAGGGGGCCAGGGAGCTGTTTTTT.

The gene calls are TRBV7-2 and TRBJ2-3, with D uncertain. Trimming stripped 0 bases from V and 0 bases from J, with 4 bases between. Germline values: CDR1 SGHTA, CDR2 FQGNSA. CDR3 length: 14 amino acids. Written as DNA, the CDR3 is TGTGCCAGCAGCTTAGCCCGGAGCACAGATACGCAGTATTTT. As protein: CASSLARSTDTQYF.

The chain is built from TRBV30 and TRBJ1-1; 8 bases are shared with TRBD1. CDR1 is GTSNPN and CDR2 is SVGIG in the germline V gene (reference sequence). J gave up 0 bases and V 1 base, and 4 bases lay outside the gene matches. The CDR3 runs 15 residues. The CDR3 is CAWSEYRGVNTEAFF. For the CDR3, the DNA is TGTGCCTGGAGTGAATACAGGGGGGTGAACACTGAAGCTTTCTTT.

The chain carries TRBV19 and TRBJ1-1, with 11 positions matching TRBD1. CDR3 length equals 15 residues. V dropped 3 bases and J dropped 4; count of bases not matched to a gene: 4. Germline CDR1 and CDR2: LNHDA and SQIVND (reference sequence). In nucleotides, the CDR3 is TGTGCCAGTAGTATGGGGACAGGGGGAACCACTGAAGCTTTCTTT. Translated, it gives CASSMGTGGTTEAFF.

CDR3 in DNA: TGTGCCAGCAGCTTAGCGGGACAGGGTGGCACCTTC. Translated, it gives CASSLAGQGGTF. The chain joins TRBV13 to TRBJ1-2, with 9 bases aligning to TRBD1. This CDR3 has 12 residues. CDR1 and CDR2 (germline): PRHDT, FYEKMQ (reference sequence). J gave up 13 bases and V 1 base, and 4 bases lay outside the gene matches.

This chain connects TRBV14 to TRBJ1-1, with D maybe TRBD1 (5 bases). The CDR3 sequence is 16 residues long. The V end was cut by 1 base, the J end by 4 bases, with 16 bases between. In germline, CDR1 is SGHDN, CDR2 FVKESK. The CDR3 nucleotides read TGTGCCAGCAGCCAAGGGGTGGGCCTTGGGGCCACTGAAGCTTTCTTT. Its protein product is CASSQGVGLGATEAFF.

The rearrangement uses TRBV19 and TRBJ2-7; maybe TRBD1 (6 bases). CDR1 is LNHDA and CDR2 is SQIVND in the germline V gene (reference sequence). The CDR3 is 13 residues long. V gave up 6 bases and J gave up 6 bases, with 15 bases separating them. Here the CDR3 reads CASSFQGKGEQYF. Here the CDR3 DNA reads TGTGCCAGTAGCTTTCAGGGGAAGGGCGAGCAGTACTTC. The full variable domain, in which reference TRBV19 and TRBJ2-7 provide the parts outside the CDR3, is DGGITQSPKYLFRKEGQNVTLSCEQNLNHDAMYWYRQDPGQGLRLIYYSQIVNDFQKGDIAEGYSVSREKKESFPLTVTSAQKNPTAFYLCASSFQGKGEQYFGPGTRLTVT.

The chain has TRBV14 and TRBJ2-7; 11 bases line up with TRBD2. Per germline, CDR1 SGHDN and CDR2 FVKESK. V lost 8 bases, J lost 3 bases, and 3 bases stayed unmatched. CDR3 length: 13 amino acids. CDR3 residues: CASSLAGGYEQYF. CDR3 DNA sequence: TGTGCCAGCTCCCTAGCGGGAGGCTACGAGCAGTACTTC.

This chain connects TRBV27 to TRBJ2-7, with D possibly being TRBD1 (6 bases). V dropped 6 bases and J dropped 4 bases, with 19 bases sitting between them. This CDR3 contains 15 residues. Germline CDR1 MNHEY, CDR2 SMNVEV (reference sequence). The CDR3 sequence is CASSPWGPSKYEQYF. CDR3 nucleotide sequence: TGTGCCAGCAGCCCTTGGGGGCCGAGTAAATACGAGCAGTACTTC.

This sequence joins TRBV11-2 and TRBJ1-2; D gene uncertain. The CDR3 totals 13 residues. V shed 7 bases and J shed 2 bases, with 11 bases lying between them. The germline V gene has CDR1 SGHAT and CDR2 FQNNGV. The CDR3 DNA reads TGTGCCAGCAAAAGGGCGGGGAACTATGGCTACACCTTC. Amino acid sequence: CASKRAGNYGYTF.

The V call is TRBV6-1, the J call TRBJ1-1, with TRBD1 matching 7 bases. Trimming at V came to 2 bases and at J to 3 bases, leaving 6 bases not matched to a gene. The CDR3 covers 15 residues. Germline V CDR1 and CDR2: MNHNS, SASEGT. The CDR3 spells CASSEIATGYTEAFF. CDR3 DNA: TGTGCCAGCAGTGAAATCGCGACAGGGTACACTGAAGCTTTCTTT.

V and J are TRBV19 and TRBJ2-2; 7 bases are a match to TRBD1. Germline loops: CDR1 LNHDA, CDR2 SQIVND (reference sequence). V dropped 3 bases and J dropped 2; count of bases not matched to a gene: 3. The CDR3 totals 15 residues. Written as DNA, the CDR3 is TGTGCCAGTAGTATCCGGGACAGAAACACCGGGGAGCTGTTTTTT. Translated, it gives CASSIRDRNTGELFF.

This chain joins TRBV6-5 and TRBJ1-2; D is possibly TRBD1 (6 bases). CDR3 length: 14 amino acids. The V end lost 4 bases, the J end lost 7 bases, and 16 bases lay between the germline ends. The germline gives CDR1 MNHEY, CDR2 SVGAGI. The CDR3 DNA is TGTGCCAGCAGTTTTGACTACAGGGCCGGTGGCTACACCTTC. It is translated as CASSFDYRAGGYTF.

This chain joins TRBV7-2 and TRBJ2-3, with 9 positions matching TRBD2. The CDR3 spans 15 residues. The J segment lost 1 base and the V segment lost 1 base, leaving 0 bases of the junction unmatched. The germline CDR1 and CDR2 sequences are SGHTA and FQGNSA. For the CDR3, the DNA is TGTGCCAGCAGCTTAGGCGGGGGGGGCACAGATACGCAGTATTTT. It is translated as CASSLGGGGTDTQYF.

This clone has just one count. CDR3 residues: CASSSQGEIYEQYF. The DNA of the CDR3 is TGTGCCAGCAGCTCACAGGGGGAAATCTACGAGCAGTACTTC. The J gene is TRBJ2-7, the V gene TRBV7-9; 8 bases align to TRBD1. CDR3 length: 14 amino acids. The V and J ends lost 4 bases and 3 bases, in that order; junction bases with no gene match: 5. The germline V gene has CDR1 SEHNR and CDR2 FQNEAQ (reference sequence).

This chain connects TRBV5-1 to TRBJ2-3; D perhaps matches TRBD1 (7 bases). Per germline, CDR1 SGHRS and CDR2 YFSETQ. The CDR3 is 16 residues long. Trimming removed 1 base from V and 2 bases from J, with 14 bases in between. CDR3 region: CASSLQGGLNTDTQYF. CDR3 DNA sequence: TGCGCCAGCAGCTTGCAGGGGGGCCTAAACACAGATACGCAGTATTTT.

The chain links TRBV2 to TRBJ2-7; the match to TRBD2 covers 9 bases. The V gene end was trimmed by 0 bases and the J gene end by 0 bases; junction bases not matched to a gene: 6. The V gene's germline CDR1 is SNHLY and CDR2 FYNNEI. The CDR3 spans 17 residues. CDR3 nucleotide sequence: TGTGCCAGCAGTGAAGCGCTAGCGGGACTAGGCTCCTACGAGCAGTACTTC. Translated: CASSEALAGLGSYEQYF.

This sequence joins TRBV9 and TRBJ2-3; weak D call: TRBD1 (6 bases). Between the trimmed V and J ends, which lost 3 bases and 3 bases, there was a span of 17 bases. The CDR3 runs to 16 residues. Germline values: CDR1 SGDLS, CDR2 YYNGEE. The CDR3 DNA reads as TGTGCCAGCAGCGGTGGATTACAGGGTGAGACAGATACGCAGTATTTT. Translation gives CASSGGLQGETDTQYF.

The chain carries TRBV7-9 and TRBJ2-1, with D hard to call. Germline-derived CDR1 and CDR2 are SEHNR and FQNEAQ (reference sequence). Trimming took 2 bases from V and 8 from J, leaving 10 bases between them. The CDR3 totals 13 residues. CDR3 loop: CASSLSEIHEQFF. CDR3 in DNA: TGTGCCAGCAGCTTAAGCGAAATCCATGAGCAGTTCTTC.